The sequence of this T cell receptor beta chain was determined in a study of metastatic and nonmetastatic thyroid tumors. This clone was observed a handful of times. As processed by the authors: CDR3 differences across clinicopathological groups were used to build a distant-metastasis classifier for papillary thyroid cancer. TCRdb ran MiXCR on the PCR reads. TCRdb's processing, not the authors', yielded these V and J calls. The sample shows over 20,000 clones, around 10% of them seen only once. Until they underwent thyroid surgery, no patient had received any treatment. The germline CDR1 and CDR2 sequences are MNHNS and SASEGT. Trimming removed 5 bases at V and 8 bases at J, with 22 bases between. The CDR3 has 17 amino acids.

The sample comprised blood. This clonotype was sampled from a female donor with papillary thyroid cancer or a benign thyroid nodule (not recorded which). Some clones in this sample may be carry-over from other donors' samples. This chain uses TRBV6-1 with TRBJ2-6; perhaps D is TRBD1 or TRBD2 (5 bases each). DNA of the CDR3: TGTGCCAGCAGTAATCCCGGGACCCCCTCCGGGTCCAACGTCCTGACTTTC. This encodes CASSNPGTPSGSNVLTF.